The next 12 T cell receptor beta chains were all read from a single sample in a study of blood T cells in healthy people across ages. For the second PCR, which ran for about 6 to 12 cycles, a sample-barcoded 5' primer and a J-beta primer mix were used. In TCRdb, the 5' RACE reads were re-called with MiXCR into one record per CDR3 protein. The sample shows around 1,100,000 distinct CDR3 sequences, 35% to 45% of them seen only once. Sequencing was carried out using blood. These receptors came from a man aged 18 to 29 in good health.

The rearrangement uses TRBV21-1 and TRBJ2-7; the table's D call, TRBD1, was not checked against the DNA. TRBV21-1 has pseudogene status. This CDR3 contains 14 residues. The CDR3 loop reads CASSKGTGRYEQYF. The CDR3, as DNA: TGTGCCAGCAGCAAAGGGACAGGGCGCTACGAGCAGTACTTC.

The chain combines TRBV12-3 or TRBV12-4 with TRBJ2-4, with 8 bases that match TRBD2. The trim removed 2 bases at V and 13 bases at J, leaving 10 bases unmatched. This CDR3 region has 14 residues. CDR3: CASSLSSGANEQYF. In nucleotides, the CDR3 is TGTGCCAGCAGTTTAAGTAGCGGGGCGAATGAGCAGTACTTC.

This chain connects TRBV6-2 or TRBV6-3 to TRBJ2-5, with a possible D match to TRBD1 (5 bases). The DNA end favors TRBJ2-7, so the J call may be wrong. CDR3 size: 14 residues. Germline loops: CDR1 MNHEY, CDR2 SVGEGT. CDR3 nucleotide sequence: TGTGCCAGCAGTTACTCCGACAGAACCTACGAGCAGTACTTC. It specifies CASSYSDRTYEQYF.

The chain has TRBV7-2 and TRBJ1-6; D gene ambiguous. Germline values: CDR1 SGHTA, CDR2 FQGNSA. Trimming took off 4 bases at V and 4 bases at J, with 14 bases between the two ends. The CDR3 has 16 amino acids. This CDR3 reads CASSSRTSGYNSPLHF. CDR3 in DNA: TGTGCCAGCAGCTCAAGGACTTCGGGATATAATTCACCCCTCCACTTT.

V and J are TRBV21-1 and TRBJ1-1; TRBD1, the table's D call, lacks a check against the DNA. TRBV21-1 is a pseudogene segment. The length of the CDR3 is 13 residues. DNA of the CDR3: TGTGCCAGCAGCAGGAAGGGGCTCACTGAAGCTTTCTTT. Encoded protein: CASSRKGLTEAFF.

The sample holds one count of this clonotype. The V gene is TRBV5-1, the J gene TRBJ1-1, with D maybe TRBD1 (5 bases). CDR1 is SGHRS, CDR2 YFSETQ, per germline. CDR3 length: 13 amino acids. Trimming removed 3 bases at V and 8 bases at J, with 14 bases between. In DNA form, the CDR3 reads TGCGCCAGCAGCTCCCAGGGCCAGACGGAAGCTTTCTTT. It yields the protein CASSSQGQTEAFF.

The CDR3 region is CASSWGRDRSPQTYNEQFF. CDR3 coding DNA: TGCGCCAGCAGCTGGGGTCGGGACAGAAGTCCCCAAACCTACAATGAGCAGTTCTTC. This sequence joins TRBV5-1 and TRBJ2-1, with 7 nucleotides matching TRBD1. The germline V gene encodes CDR1 SGHRS and CDR2 YFSETQ. V gave up 3 bases and J gave up 2 bases; unmatched junction bases: 17. The CDR3 runs to 19 residues.

The chain recombines TRBV12-3 or TRBV12-4 with TRBJ1-5; 7 bases are a match to TRBD1. Trimming at V came to 7 bases and at J to 2 bases, leaving 2 bases not matched to a gene. The CDR3 covers 13 residues. CDR3 loop: CASTDRGNQPQHF. Here the CDR3 DNA reads TGTGCCAGCACCGACAGGGGCAATCAGCCCCAGCATTTT.

The V and J genes are TRBV2 and TRBJ2-7, with a weak D call TRBD2 (5 bases). This CDR3 is built from 13 residues. The V gene's germline CDR1 is SNHLY and CDR2 FYNNEI. Trimming cost V 6 bases and J 7 bases, with 16 bases left between them. The chain's CDR3 is CASRPTTIREQYF. CDR3 sequence (DNA): TGTGCCAGCAGGCCGACGACTATCAGGGAGCAGTACTTC.

The chain combines TRBV20-1 with TRBJ2-3, with D unclear. V lost 1 base and J lost 7, with 15 bases in between. Germline CDR1 is DFQATT and CDR2 is SNEGSKA (reference sequence). This CDR3 has 14 amino acids. CDR3 loop: CSARALGGSYTQYF. CDR3 nucleotide sequence: TGCAGTGCTAGAGCTTTGGGCGGCAGCTATACGCAGTATTTT.

This clonotype was seen a few times. The chain couples TRBV9 to TRBJ2-1; unclear D gene. Germline CDR1 reads SGDLS; CDR2 reads YYNGEE. The CDR3 runs to 14 residues. V shed 2 bases and J shed 1 base, with 7 bases lying between them. This CDR3 is CASSVQDSYNEQFF. The CDR3, as DNA: TGTGCCAGCAGCGTGCAGGATTCCTACAATGAGCAGTTCTTC.

This chain uses TRBV20-1 with TRBJ1-5, with D unresolved. V lost 0 bases, J lost 2 bases, and 11 bases lay in between. This CDR3 spans 15 amino acids. From germline, CDR1 is DFQATT and CDR2 SNEGSKA (reference sequence). CDR3 sequence (DNA): TGCAGTGCTAGAGATCTTCGGATTGGCAATCAGCCCCAGCATTTT. The encoded protein is CSARDLRIGNQPQHF.